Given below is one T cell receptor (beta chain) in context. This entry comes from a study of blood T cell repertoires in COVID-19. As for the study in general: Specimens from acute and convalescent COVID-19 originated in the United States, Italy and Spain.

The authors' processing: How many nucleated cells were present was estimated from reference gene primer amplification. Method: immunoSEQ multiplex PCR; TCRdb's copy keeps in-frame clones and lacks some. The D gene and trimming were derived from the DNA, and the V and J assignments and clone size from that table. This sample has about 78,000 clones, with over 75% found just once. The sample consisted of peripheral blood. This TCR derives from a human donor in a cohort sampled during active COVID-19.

The CDR3 sequence: CASSGDGGGTGELFF. CDR3 DNA: TGTGCCAGCAGCGGTGATGGGGGGGGCACCGGGGAGCTGTTTTTT. The chain is built from TRBV5-4 and TRBJ2-2; 7 nucleotides match TRBD2. V gave up 4 bases and J gave up 4 bases; unmatched junction bases: 7. The germline gives CDR1 SGHNT, CDR2 YYREEE (reference sequence). The CDR3 sequence is 15 residues long.